Listed below are T cell receptor beta chains from one sample, sequenced in a study of persistence of HIV-infected CD4 T cells. The assay was immunoSEQ multiplex PCR, and TCRdb's table has in-frame clones only and misses some. The table records 64,000 or so clones, 70% to 75% of them present only once. Antigen specificity for these receptors is unknown. The sample in question was CD4+ T cells sorted from PBMCs after approximately 20-hour stimulation, obtained from a patient who received antiretroviral therapy. These receptors were collected from an adult man with HIV who was CMV-seropositive. Both conserved end residues are part of each CDR3. For some rows the clone size is stated as once, few or many, or as a class when expanded; others skip it.

size: NA; V: TRBV6-1; J: TRBJ2-3; CDR3: CASSEGRGLNTDTQYF
size: few; V: TRBV29-1; J: TRBJ2-3; CDR3: CSVEISTDTQYF
size: NA; V: TRBV25-1; J: TRBJ2-7; CDR3: CASTKGTGGYEQYF
size: NA; V: TRBV14; J: TRBJ1-5; CDR3: CASSRYPDQPQHF
size: NA; V: TRBV19; J: TRBJ1-1; CDR3: CASKEGYLREAFF
size: NA; V: TRBV10-1; J: TRBJ1-1; CDR3: CASSASGETEAFF
size: NA; V: TRBV5-1; J: TRBJ1-1; CDR3: CASSLAGVQGTEAFF
size: once; V: TRBV20-1; J: TRBJ1-1; CDR3: CSASSLNVEAFF
size: NA; V: TRBV4-1; J: TRBJ1-2; CDR3: CASSLGGNSNYGYTF
size: NA; V: TRBV3-1/TRBV3-2; J: TRBJ1-2; CDR3: CASSQNVQGANGYTF
size: NA; V: TRBV29-1; J: TRBJ1-1; CDR3: CSPGLPEGTEAFF
size: few; V: TRBV6-5; J: TRBJ2-7; CDR3: CASSNPRGNREQYF
size: few; V: TRBV7-2; J: TRBJ1-5; CDR3: CASSLFSGGSQPQHF
size: NA; V: TRBV15; J: TRBJ1-5; CDR3: CATSRDLAGNQPQHF
size: NA; V: TRBV5-1; J: TRBJ1-3; CDR3: CASSFGNTIYF
size: NA; V: TRBV6-1; J: TRBJ2-3; CDR3: CASSEGGGMVNTQYF
size: NA; V: TRBV20-1; J: TRBJ1-2; CDR3: CSASLLFPGQGANYGYTF
size: NA; V: TRBV28; J: TRBJ1-6; CDR3: CATGFRDRGSPLHF
size: NA; V: TRBV11-2; J: TRBJ1-6; CDR3: CASSLDFFSRSSSYNSPLHF
size: NA; V: TRBV25-1; J: TRBJ2-5; CDR3: CASRSGIQETQYF
size: few; V: TRBV6-6; J: TRBJ2-1; CDR3: CASSPSGGLLHNEQFF
size: few; V: TRBV19; J: TRBJ1-5; CDR3: CASSRDRMPPQHF
size: NA; V: TRBV7-9; J: TRBJ1-2; CDR3: CASSSETAGYTF
size: NA; V: TRBV5-1; J: TRBJ1-3; CDR3: CASSGDSSYGNTIYF
size: NA; V: TRBV28; J: TRBJ1-5; CDR3: CASSLGGRNQPQHF
size: NA; V: TRBV28; J: TRBJ1-2; CDR3: CASSYTSGGGASYGYTF
size: NA; V: TRBV24-1; J: TRBJ1-1; CDR3: CATSDSGGPQGGTEAFF
size: NA; V: TRBV7-3; J: TRBJ1-1; CDR3: CASSPRTEVCMNTEAFF
size: few; V: TRBV4-2; J: TRBJ1-2; CDR3: CASSQDAQTPNYGYTF
size: once; V: TRBV5-1; J: TRBJ2-2; CDR3: CASSLPRDAGELFF
size: few; V: TRBV6-1; J: TRBJ2-7; CDR3: CASSDRQGNKNEQYF
size: NA; V: TRBV4-1; J: TRBJ1-4; CDR3: CASSQEDRGDEKLFF
size: NA; V: TRBV5-5; J: TRBJ1-1; CDR3: CASSWGRDTEAFF
size: few; V: TRBV19; J: TRBJ1-2; CDR3: CASSRDTPGDGYTF
size: few; V: TRBV2; J: TRBJ1-2; CDR3: CASTPGNRNYGYTF
size: few; V: TRBV19; J: TRBJ1-4; CDR3: CASSMRTNEKLFF